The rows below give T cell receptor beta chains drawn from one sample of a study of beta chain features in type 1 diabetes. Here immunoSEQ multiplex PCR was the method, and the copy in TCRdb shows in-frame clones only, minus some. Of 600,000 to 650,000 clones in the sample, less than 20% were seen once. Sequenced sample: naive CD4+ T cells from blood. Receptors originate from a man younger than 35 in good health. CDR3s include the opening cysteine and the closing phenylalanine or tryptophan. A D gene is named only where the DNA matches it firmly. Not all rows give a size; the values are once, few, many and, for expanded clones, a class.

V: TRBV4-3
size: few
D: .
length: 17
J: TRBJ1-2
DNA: TGCGCCAGCAGCGCTCCGACGAGGGGGGGAGGAAGCTATGGCTACACCTTC
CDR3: CASSAPTRGGGSYGYTF

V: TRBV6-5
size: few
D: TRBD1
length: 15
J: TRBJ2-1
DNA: TGTGCCAGCAGTTACGGACAGGGAACCTACAATGAGCAGTTCTTC
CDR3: CASSYGQGTYNEQFF

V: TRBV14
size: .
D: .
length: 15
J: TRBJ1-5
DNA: TGTGCCAGCAGCCAAAGGGGCACCAACAATCAGCCCCAGCATTTT
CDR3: CASSQRGTNNQPQHF

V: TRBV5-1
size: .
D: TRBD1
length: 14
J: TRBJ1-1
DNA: TGCGCCAGCAGCTCAACAGGGGGCTCCCTAGAAGCTTTCTTT
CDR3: CASSSTGGSLEAFF

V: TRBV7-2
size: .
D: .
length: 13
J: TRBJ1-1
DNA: TGTGCCAGCACCCCGGGGGTTGGCACTGAAGCTTTCTTT
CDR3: CASTPGVGTEAFF

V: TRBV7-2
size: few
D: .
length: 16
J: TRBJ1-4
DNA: TGTGCCAGCAGCCTGACTGCGTGGGTGGGGAATGAAAAACTGTTTTTT
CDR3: CASSLTAWVGNEKLFF

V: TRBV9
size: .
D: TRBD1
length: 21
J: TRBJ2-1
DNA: TGTGCCAGCAGCGTAGTCTCTTTGGGACAGGGGGCAATGGGCTCCTACAATGAGCAGTTCTTC
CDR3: CASSVVSLGQGAMGSYNEQFF

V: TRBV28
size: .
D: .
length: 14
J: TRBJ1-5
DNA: TGTGCCAGCAGGCAAGGCGGGGACAATCAGCCCCAGCATTTT
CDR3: CASRQGGDNQPQHF

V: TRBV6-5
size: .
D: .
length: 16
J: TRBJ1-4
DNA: TGTGCCAGCAGTTACGGGACGGGGGCTAGAGCGGAAAAACTGTTTTTT
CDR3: CASSYGTGARAEKLFF

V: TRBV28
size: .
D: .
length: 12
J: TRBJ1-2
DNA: TGTGCCAGCAGCACTACAGGTTATGGCTACACCTTC
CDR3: CASSTTGYGYTF

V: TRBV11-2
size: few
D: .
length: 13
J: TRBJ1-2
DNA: TGTGCCAGTACCGGGACGGCCGCCCGGGGCTACACCTTC
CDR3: CASTGTAARGYTF

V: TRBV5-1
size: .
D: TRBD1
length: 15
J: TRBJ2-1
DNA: TGCGCCAGCAGCCCAGGGACAGGCTCCTACAATGAGCAGTTCTTC
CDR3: CASSPGTGSYNEQFF

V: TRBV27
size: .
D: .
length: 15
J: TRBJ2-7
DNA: TGTGCCAGCAGTTTAATTCAGGGCCTCAAATTCGAGCAGTACTTC
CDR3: CASSLIQGLKFEQYF

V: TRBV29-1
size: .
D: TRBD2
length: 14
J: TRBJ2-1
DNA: TGCAGCGTTGCGGTGTCTAGCGGGGGGGTAGAGCAGTTCTTC
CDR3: CSVAVSSGGVEQFF

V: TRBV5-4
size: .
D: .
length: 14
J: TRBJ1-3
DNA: TGTGCCAGCAGCTTGGACAGCGGACGAAACACCATATATTTT
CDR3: CASSLDSGRNTIYF

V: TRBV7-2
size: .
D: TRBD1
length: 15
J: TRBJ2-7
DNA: TGTGCCAGCAGCTTAATGACAGGGGGGTCCTACGAGCAGTACTTC
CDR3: CASSLMTGGSYEQYF

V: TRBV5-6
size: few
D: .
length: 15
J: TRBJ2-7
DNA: TGTGCCAGCAGGGTCCTAGGGGTAGTGTCCCACGAGCAGTACTTC
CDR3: CASRVLGVVSHEQYF

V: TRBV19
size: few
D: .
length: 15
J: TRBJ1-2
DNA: TGTGCCAGTAGTATAGAACAGGGAGTCGGCTATGGCTACACCTTC
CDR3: CASSIEQGVGYGYTF

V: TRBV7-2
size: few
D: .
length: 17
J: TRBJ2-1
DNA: TGTGCCAGCAGCCGCCCCCTTGCGGGAACTTTTGGTAATGAGCAGTTCTTC
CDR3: CASSRPLAGTFGNEQFF

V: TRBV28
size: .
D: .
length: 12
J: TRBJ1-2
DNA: TGTGCCAGCAATAACGGGGTCTATGGCTACACCTTC
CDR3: CASNNGVYGYTF

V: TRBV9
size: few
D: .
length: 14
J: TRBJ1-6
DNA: TGTGCCAGCAGCGTAGTCGGGGCTAATTCACCCCTCCACTTT
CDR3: CASSVVGANSPLHF

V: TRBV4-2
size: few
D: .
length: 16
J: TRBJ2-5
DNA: TGTGCCAGCAGCCAACAAATTGGCAGGGGACAAGAGACCCAGTACTTC
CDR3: CASSQQIGRGQETQYF

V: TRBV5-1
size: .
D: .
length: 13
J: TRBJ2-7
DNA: TGCGCCAGCAGCTTGGACACCTGCTACGAGCAGTACTTC
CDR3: CASSLDTCYEQYF

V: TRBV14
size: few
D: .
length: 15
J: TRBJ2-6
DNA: TGTGCCAGCAGTACTCCGCAAGCTGGGGCCAACGTCCTGACTTTC
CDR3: CASSTPQAGANVLTF

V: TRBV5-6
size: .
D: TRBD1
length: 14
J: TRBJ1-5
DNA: TGTGCCAGCAGCTTCTACAGGGGCGGGCAGCCCCAGCATTTT
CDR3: CASSFYRGGQPQHF

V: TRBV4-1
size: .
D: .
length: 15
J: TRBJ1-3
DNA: TGCGCCAGCAGCCGGGTACAGGGCTCTGGAAACACCATATATTTT
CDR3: CASSRVQGSGNTIYF

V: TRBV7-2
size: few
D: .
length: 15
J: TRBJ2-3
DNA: TGTGCCAGCAGCTCCCTCGGGCGGAACACAGATACGCAGTATTTT
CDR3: CASSSLGRNTDTQYF

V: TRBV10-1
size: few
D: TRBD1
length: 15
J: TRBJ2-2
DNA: TGCGCCAGCAGTGGGACAGGGAGAGGCACCGGGGAGCTGTTTTTT
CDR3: CASSGTGRGTGELFF

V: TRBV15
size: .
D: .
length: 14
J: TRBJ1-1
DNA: TGTGCCACCAGGGGACGGAGTATGAACACTGAAGCTTTCTTT
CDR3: CATRGRSMNTEAFF

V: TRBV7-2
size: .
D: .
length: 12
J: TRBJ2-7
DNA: TGTGCCAGCAGTTCGTTCGGGTACGAGCAGTACTTC
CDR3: CASSSFGYEQYF

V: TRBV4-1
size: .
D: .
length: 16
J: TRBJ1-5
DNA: TGCGCCAGCAGCCAAGCCAGGACTTATAGCAATCAGCCCCAGCATTTT
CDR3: CASSQARTYSNQPQHF

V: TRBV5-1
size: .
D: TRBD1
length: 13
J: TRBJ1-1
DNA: TGCGCCAGCAGAGGGACAGAGAACACTGAAGCTTTCTTT
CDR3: CASRGTENTEAFF

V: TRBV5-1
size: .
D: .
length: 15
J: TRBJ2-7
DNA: TGCGCCAGCAAGGCGGTTGGCAGAGGAATCTACGAGCAGTACTTC
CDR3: CASKAVGRGIYEQYF

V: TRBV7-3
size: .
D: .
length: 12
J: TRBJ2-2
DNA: TGTGCCAGCAGCTTCCCCGGGGGGGAGCTGTTTTTT
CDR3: CASSFPGGELFF

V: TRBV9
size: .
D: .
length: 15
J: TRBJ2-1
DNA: TGTGCCAGCAGCGTAGGGGCCGGGTCCCACAATGAGCAGTTCTTC
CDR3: CASSVGAGSHNEQFF

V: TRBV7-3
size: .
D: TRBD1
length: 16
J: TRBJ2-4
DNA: TGTGCCAGCAGCTTATCAGGGGGCTTGGCCAAAAACATTCAGTACTTC
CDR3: CASSLSGGLAKNIQYF

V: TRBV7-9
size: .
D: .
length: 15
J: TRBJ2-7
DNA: TGTGCCAGCAGCCTCTCGGCAGGTACATCCTACGAGCAGTACTTC
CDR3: CASSLSAGTSYEQYF

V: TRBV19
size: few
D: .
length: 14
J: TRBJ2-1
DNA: TGTGCCAGTAGTGCGACCGGGGGGCTCAATGAGCAGTTCTTC
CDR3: CASSATGGLNEQFF

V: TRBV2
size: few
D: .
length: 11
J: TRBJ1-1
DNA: TGTGCCAGCAGTGTATTCACTGAAGCTTTCTTT
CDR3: CASSVFTEAFF

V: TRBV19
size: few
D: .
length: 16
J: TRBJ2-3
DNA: TGTGCCAGTACCACCGGGAGACGATCCGCAACAGATACGCAGTATTTT
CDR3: CASTTGRRSATDTQYF

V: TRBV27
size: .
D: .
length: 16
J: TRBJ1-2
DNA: TGTGCCAGCAGTTTATCGCAAAAGGGGAACCTCTATGGCTACACCTTC
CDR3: CASSLSQKGNLYGYTF